The clone carrying this T cell receptor (beta chain) was recorded only once. Its antigen is unknown. Profiled with immunoSEQ multiplex PCR; TCRdb holds only in-frame clones, not every one. The sample lists 150,000 or so clones, 85% occurring once. This specimen comes from a study of cytomegalovirus exposure and HLA in healthy donors. V trimming: 4 bases; J trimming: 10 bases; junction bases outside the gene matches: 6. CDR3 length: 13 residues. The germline V gene encodes CDR1 SGHTA and CDR2 FQGTGA. The donors were members of the validation cohort, which comprised 120 subjects and was separate from the first cohort of roughly 700 subjects. Regarding the study as a whole: It was reportedly the case that the classifier diagnosed cytomegalovirus status with high specificity and sensitivity.

V is TRBV7-3 and J is TRBJ2-3, with TRBD2 matching over 9 bases. The sequence was obtained from a man in his thirties or forties in good health and CMV-seropositive. Sequencing used PBMCs. The CDR3 coding sequence is TGTGCCAGCAGCTCCCCGGCGGGAGGGGCGCAGTATTTT. Translation: CASSSPAGGAQYF.